The sequence of this T cell receptor (beta chain) was determined in a study of shared clonotypes between healthy human individuals. Assay: immunoSEQ multiplex PCR; the TCRdb copy retains only in-frame clones and omits some. The sample carries 1.5 million to 1.9 million clones, 95% to 99% recorded once. This CDR3 is built from 16 residues. The germline V gene encodes CDR1 SGHNT and CDR2 YYREEE (reference sequence). V shed 2 bases, J shed 6 bases, and the junction held 5 bases outside the gene matches. This sequence joins TRBV5-4 and TRBJ2-2; 12 nucleotides line up with TRBD2. Sequenced material: naive CD4+ T cells sorted from blood. Subset: CD45RA+ positively selected. The clonotype was recovered from a man aged 25 to 40 in good health. The CDR3 loop reads CASSLSLAGGSGELFF. CDR3 in DNA: TGTGCCAGCAGCTTATCACTAGCGGGAGGATCCGGGGAGCTGTTTTTT.